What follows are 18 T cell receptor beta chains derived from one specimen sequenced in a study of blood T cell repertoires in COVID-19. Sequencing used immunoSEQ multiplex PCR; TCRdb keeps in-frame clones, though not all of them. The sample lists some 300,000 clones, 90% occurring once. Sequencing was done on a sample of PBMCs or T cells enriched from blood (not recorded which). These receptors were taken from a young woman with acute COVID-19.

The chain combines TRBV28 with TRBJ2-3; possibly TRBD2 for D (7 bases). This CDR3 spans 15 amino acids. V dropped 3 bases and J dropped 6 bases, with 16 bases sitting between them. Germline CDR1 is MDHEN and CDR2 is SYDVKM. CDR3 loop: CASSLVAGATDTQYF. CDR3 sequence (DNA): TGTGCCAGCAGTTTGGTGGCGGGGGCAACGGATACGCAGTATTTT.

The CDR3 DNA is TGTGCCAGCAGCCCCCGGGGGGTCGAGGGAAAACTGTTTTTT. Residues: CASSPRGVEGKLFF. The J gene is TRBJ1-4, the V gene TRBV7-9, with D maybe TRBD1 (5 bases). Germline CDR1 reads SEHNR; CDR2 reads FQNEAQ (reference sequence). With 5 bases removed from V and 10 bases from J, the gap between germline ends came to 17 bases. The CDR3 has 14 amino acids.

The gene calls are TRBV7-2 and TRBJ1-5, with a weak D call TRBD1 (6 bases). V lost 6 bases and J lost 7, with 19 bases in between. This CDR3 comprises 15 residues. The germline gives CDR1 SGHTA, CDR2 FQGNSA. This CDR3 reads CASRVGWGPDQPQHF. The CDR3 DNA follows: TGTGCCAGCAGGGTCGGGTGGGGGCCGGACCAGCCCCAGCATTTT.

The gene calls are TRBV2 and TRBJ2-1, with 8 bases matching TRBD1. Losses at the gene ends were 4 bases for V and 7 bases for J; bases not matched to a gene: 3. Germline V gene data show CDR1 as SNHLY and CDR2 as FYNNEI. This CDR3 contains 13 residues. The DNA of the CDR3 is TGTGCCAGCAGTGCCTACAGGGGGAATGAGCAGTTCTTC. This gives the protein CASSAYRGNEQFF.

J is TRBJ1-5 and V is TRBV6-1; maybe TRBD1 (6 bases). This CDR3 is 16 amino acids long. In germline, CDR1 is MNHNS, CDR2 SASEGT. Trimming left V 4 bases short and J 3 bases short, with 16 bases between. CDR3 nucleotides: TGTGCCAGCAGTGCCAAAGGGGAGGGGGACAATCAGCCCCAGCATTTT. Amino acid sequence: CASSAKGEGDNQPQHF.

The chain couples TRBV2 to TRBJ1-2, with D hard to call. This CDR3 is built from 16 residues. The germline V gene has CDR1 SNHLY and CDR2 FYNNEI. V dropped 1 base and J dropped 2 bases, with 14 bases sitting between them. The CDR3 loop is CASSEVETGFNYGYTF. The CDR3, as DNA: TGTGCCAGCAGTGAAGTCGAGACGGGATTCAACTATGGCTACACCTTC.

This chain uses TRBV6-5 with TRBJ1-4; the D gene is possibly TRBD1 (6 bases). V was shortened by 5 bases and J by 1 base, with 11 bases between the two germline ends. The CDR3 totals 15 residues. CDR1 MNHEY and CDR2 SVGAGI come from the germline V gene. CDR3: CASSLQGRTNEKLFF. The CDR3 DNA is TGTGCCAGCAGTCTACAGGGTCGAACTAATGAAAAACTGTTTTTT.

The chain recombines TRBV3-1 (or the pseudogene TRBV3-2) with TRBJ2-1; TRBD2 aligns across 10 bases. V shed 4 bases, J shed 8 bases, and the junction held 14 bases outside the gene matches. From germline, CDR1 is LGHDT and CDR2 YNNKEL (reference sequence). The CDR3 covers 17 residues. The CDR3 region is CASSRSEALAGRDEQFF. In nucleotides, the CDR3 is TGTGCCAGCAGCCGCTCCGAGGCACTAGCGGGACGGGATGAGCAGTTCTTC.

The CDR3 DNA sequence: TGTGCCAGCAGTTTTAGCAGGGCGGGGGAGCAGTTCTTC. This translates into CASSFSRAGEQFF. The J gene is TRBJ2-1, the V gene TRBV28; D might be TRBD2 (6 bases). Germline-derived CDR1 and CDR2 are MDHEN and SYDVKM. The CDR3 is made up of 13 amino acids. The V end lost 3 bases, the J end lost 10 bases, and 13 bases lay between the germline ends.

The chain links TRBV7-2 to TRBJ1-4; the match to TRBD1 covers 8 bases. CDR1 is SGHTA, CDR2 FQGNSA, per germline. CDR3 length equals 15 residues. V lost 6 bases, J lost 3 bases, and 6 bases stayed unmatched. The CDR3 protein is CASRGQGAPNEKLFF. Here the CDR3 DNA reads TGTGCCAGCAGAGGGCAGGGGGCCCCTAATGAAAAACTGTTTTTT.

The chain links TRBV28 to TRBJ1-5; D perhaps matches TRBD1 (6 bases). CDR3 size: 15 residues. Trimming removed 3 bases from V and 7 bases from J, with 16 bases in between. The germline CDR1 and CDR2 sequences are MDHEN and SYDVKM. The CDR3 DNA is TGTGCCAGCAGTTTTATATATCAGGGGTCCCAGCCCCAGCATTTT. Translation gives CASSFIYQGSQPQHF.

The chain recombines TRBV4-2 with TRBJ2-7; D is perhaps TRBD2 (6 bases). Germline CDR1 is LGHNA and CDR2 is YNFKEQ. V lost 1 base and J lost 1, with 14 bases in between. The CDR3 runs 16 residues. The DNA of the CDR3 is TGTGCCAGCAGCCAAGGAATTGCGGGACTGTCCTACGAGCAGTACTTC. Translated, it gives CASSQGIAGLSYEQYF.

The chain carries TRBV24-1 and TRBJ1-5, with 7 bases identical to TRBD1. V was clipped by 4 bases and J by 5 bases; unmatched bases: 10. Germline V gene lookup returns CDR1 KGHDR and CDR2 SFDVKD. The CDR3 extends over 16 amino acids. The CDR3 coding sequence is TGTGCCACCAGTGACCCCGAGAGGGGGCATGATCAGCCCCAGCATTTT. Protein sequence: CATSDPERGHDQPQHF.

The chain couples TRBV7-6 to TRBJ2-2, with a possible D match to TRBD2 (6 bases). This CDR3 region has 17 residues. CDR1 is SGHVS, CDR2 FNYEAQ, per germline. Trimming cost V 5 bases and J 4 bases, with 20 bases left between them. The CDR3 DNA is TGTGCCAGCAGCCCCGTCCCGAGCGCCGGGAGCACCGGGGAGCTGTTTTTT. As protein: CASSPVPSAGSTGELFF.

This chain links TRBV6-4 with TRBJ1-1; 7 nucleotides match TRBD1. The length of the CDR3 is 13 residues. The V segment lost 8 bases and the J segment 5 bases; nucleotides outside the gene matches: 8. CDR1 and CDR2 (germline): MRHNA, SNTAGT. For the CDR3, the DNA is TGTGCCAGCGCCGGACAGGCGGGGACTGAAGCTTTCTTT. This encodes CASAGQAGTEAFF.

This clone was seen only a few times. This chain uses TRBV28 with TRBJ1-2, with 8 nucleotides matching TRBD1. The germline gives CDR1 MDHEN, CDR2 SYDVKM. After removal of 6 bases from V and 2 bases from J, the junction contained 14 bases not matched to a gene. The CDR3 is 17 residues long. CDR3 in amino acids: CASRQTGDDRGNYGYTF. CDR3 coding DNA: TGTGCCAGCAGACAGACAGGGGACGATCGGGGGAACTATGGCTACACCTTC.

CDR3: CASSGQGGAFF. CDR3 in DNA: TGTGCCAGCAGCGGACAGGGCGGGGCTTTCTTT. The chain joins TRBV3-1 (or the pseudogene TRBV3-2) to TRBJ1-1, with TRBD1 matching 8 bases. Trimming removed 5 bases from V and 11 bases from J; junction bases left unmatched: 4. CDR1 is LGHDT, CDR2 YNNKEL, per germline (reference sequence). This CDR3 has 11 residues.

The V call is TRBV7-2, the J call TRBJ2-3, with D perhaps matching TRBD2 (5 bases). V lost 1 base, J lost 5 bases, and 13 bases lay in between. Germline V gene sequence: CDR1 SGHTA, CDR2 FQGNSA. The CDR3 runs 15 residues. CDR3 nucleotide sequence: TGTGCCAGCAGCTTAGTAGCCAGCGGCCTAGATACGCAGTATTTT. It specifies CASSLVASGLDTQYF. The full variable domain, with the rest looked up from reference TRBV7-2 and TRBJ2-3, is GAGVSQSPSNKVTEKGKDVELRCDPISGHTALYWYRQSLGQGLEFLIYFQGNSAPDKSGLPSDRFSAERTGGSVSTLTIQRTQQEDSAVYLCASSLVASGLDTQYFGPGTRLTVL.